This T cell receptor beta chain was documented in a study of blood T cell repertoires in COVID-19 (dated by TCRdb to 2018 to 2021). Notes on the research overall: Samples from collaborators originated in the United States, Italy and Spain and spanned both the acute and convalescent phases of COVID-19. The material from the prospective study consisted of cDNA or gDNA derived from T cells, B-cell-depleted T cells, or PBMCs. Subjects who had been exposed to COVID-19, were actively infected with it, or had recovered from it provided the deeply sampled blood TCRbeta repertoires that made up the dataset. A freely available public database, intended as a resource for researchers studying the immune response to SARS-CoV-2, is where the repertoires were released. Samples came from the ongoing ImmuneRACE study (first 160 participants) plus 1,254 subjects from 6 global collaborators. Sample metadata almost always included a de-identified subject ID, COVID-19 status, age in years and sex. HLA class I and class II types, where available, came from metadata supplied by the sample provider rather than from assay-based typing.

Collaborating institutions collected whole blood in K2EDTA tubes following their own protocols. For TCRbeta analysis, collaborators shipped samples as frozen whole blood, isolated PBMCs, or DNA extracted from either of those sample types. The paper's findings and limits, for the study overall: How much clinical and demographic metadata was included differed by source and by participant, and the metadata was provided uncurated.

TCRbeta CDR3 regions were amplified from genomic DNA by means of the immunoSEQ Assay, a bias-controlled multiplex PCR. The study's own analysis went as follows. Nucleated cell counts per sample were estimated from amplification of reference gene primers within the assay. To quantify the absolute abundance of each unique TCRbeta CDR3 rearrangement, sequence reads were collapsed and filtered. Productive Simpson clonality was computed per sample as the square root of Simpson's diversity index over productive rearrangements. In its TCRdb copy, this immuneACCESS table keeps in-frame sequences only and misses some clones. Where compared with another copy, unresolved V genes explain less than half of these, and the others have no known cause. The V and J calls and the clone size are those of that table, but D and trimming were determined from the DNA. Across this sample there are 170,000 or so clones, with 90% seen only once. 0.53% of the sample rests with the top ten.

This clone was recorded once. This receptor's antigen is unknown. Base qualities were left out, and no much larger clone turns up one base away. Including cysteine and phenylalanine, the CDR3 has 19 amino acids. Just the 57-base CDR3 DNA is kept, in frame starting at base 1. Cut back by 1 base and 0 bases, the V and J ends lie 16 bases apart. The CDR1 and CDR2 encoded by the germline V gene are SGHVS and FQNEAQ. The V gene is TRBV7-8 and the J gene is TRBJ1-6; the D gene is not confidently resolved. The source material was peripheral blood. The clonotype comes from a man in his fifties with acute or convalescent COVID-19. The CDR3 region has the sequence CASSLVALLGSSYNSPLHF. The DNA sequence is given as TGTGCCAGCAGCTTAGTGGCCCTCCTCGGGAGCTCCTATAATTCACCCCTCCACTTT.